This T cell receptor (beta chain) comes out of a study of T cell clones after liver transplantation. Using immunoSEQ multiplex PCR, the repertoire was profiled, and TCRdb retains in-frame clones only, with some absent. Among roughly 55,000 clones, approximately 84% were seen once, and the ten largest hold about 8.5%. The CDR3 spans 16 residues. Trimming cost V 4 bases and J 4 bases; bases outside gene matches: 8. Germline V gene sequence: CDR1 LGHNA, CDR2 YNFKEQ. The TCR originated in a human donor who received a liver transplant. V gene TRBV4-2 combines with J gene TRBJ2-3; TRBD2 aligns across 10 bases. The sequences come from CD4+ T cells from blood, collected before liver transplant. The CDR3 here is CASSLRLSGGADTQYF. DNA for the CDR3: TGTGCCAGCAGCCTGCGACTGAGCGGGGGGGCAGATACGCAGTATTTT.